What follows is one T cell receptor (beta chain) and its context. These data are taken from a study of blood T cell repertoires in COVID-19. V lost 3 bases and J lost 10; bases outside the gene matches: 3. The germline CDR1 and CDR2 sequences are ENHRY and SYGVKD. This CDR3 is 12 amino acids long. How the authors handled the data: Reference gene primer amplification in the assay estimated nucleated cell counts. Data came from immunoSEQ multiplex PCR; TCRdb stores just in-frame clones and leaves some out. That table supplies the V and J calls and clone size; D and trimming were determined from the DNA. The data show roughly 120,000 clones, with roughly nine tenths seen just once and roughly 7.9% held by the top ten.

The sequence was obtained from a man aged 65 to 79 who had recovered from COVID-19. Sequences were obtained from peripheral blood. This chain joins TRBV10-3 and TRBJ2-1, with 7 bases fitting TRBD2. The CDR3, as DNA: TGTGCCATCAGTGAATGGGGGGGAGAGCAGTTCTTC. This codes for CAISEWGGEQFF.